Below are 5 T cell receptor beta chains sequenced from a single sample in a study of blood T cell repertoires in COVID-19. Only in-frame clones appear in the TCRdb table, and some are missing; sequencing was by immunoSEQ multiplex PCR. The sample yields 35,000 to 50,000 clones, roughly nine tenths seen once. The sequencing input was peripheral blood. The source is a man aged 65 to 79 with active COVID-19.

The chain carries TRBV19 and TRBJ1-1, with no clear D. Deletions cut 3 bases from V and 1 base from J, with 12 bases between. The CDR3 has 15 amino acids. Germline CDR1 and CDR2: LNHDA and SQIVND (reference sequence). The CDR3 loop reads CASSMSGLENTEAFF. The DNA for the CDR3 is TGTGCCAGTAGTATGTCAGGCTTGGAGAACACTGAAGCTTTCTTT.

In this sample, this clone turned up a few times. This chain joins TRBV25-1 and TRBJ1-6; 7 nucleotides match TRBD1. CDR1 and CDR2 from the germline V gene are MGHDK and SYGVNS. V dropped 5 bases and J dropped 3; count of bases not matched to a gene: 4. The CDR3 sequence is 15 residues long. The CDR3 region is CASSRQGGYNSPLHF. The CDR3 DNA sequence: TGTGCCAGCAGTCGACAGGGTGGCTATAATTCACCCCTCCACTTT.

The chain links TRBV6-2 or TRBV6-3 to TRBJ1-2; 7 bases map to TRBD1. Per the germline V gene, CDR1 is MNHEY and CDR2 is SVGEGT. This CDR3 comprises 18 residues. V shed 1 base and J 2 bases; nucleotides not matched to a gene: 13. Here the CDR3 reads CASSYFPPKTGTNYGYTF. DNA for the CDR3: TGTGCCAGCAGTTACTTCCCACCAAAGACAGGGACCAACTATGGCTACACCTTC.

The gene calls are TRBV10-1 and TRBJ1-2, with D hard to call. V lost 3 bases and J 0 bases, leaving 5 bases between the germline ends. CDR3 length: 13 residues. Germline V gene sequence: CDR1 WNHNN, CDR2 SYGVQD (reference sequence). The CDR3 spells CASSESANYGYTF. CDR3 in DNA: TGCGCCAGCAGTGAATCAGCTAACTATGGCTACACCTTC.

This chain joins TRBV15 and TRBJ2-7, with D possibly being TRBD1 (6 bases). Trimming took off 6 bases at V and 1 base at J, with 10 bases between the two ends. This CDR3 region has 13 residues. Germline V gives CDR1 LNHNV, CDR2 YYDKDF (reference sequence). In DNA, the CDR3 is TGTGCCACCAGTTTCGGGACATCCTACGAGCAGTACTTC. Residues: CATSFGTSYEQYF.